A single T cell receptor (beta chain) is shown here with its context. The germline gives CDR1 PRHDT, CDR2 FYEKMQ (reference sequence). V trimming: 1 base; J trimming: 2 bases; junction bases outside the gene matches: 7. The CDR3 sequence is 16 residues long. Original analysis: The assay estimated nucleated cells by amplifying reference gene primers. Sequencing was performed with immunoSEQ multiplex PCR; in TCRdb, only in-frame clones are kept and a portion is missing. The DNA gave D and trimming, while V, J and clone size come from that table. The sample contains about 74,000 clones, nearly 90% of which appear only once. This sample stems from a study of blood T cell repertoires in COVID-19. Across the whole study: The study drew acute and convalescent COVID-19 samples from the United States, Italy and Spain. T cells, B-cell-depleted T cells, or PBMCs supplied cDNA or gDNA.

Material for sequencing was peripheral blood. The sequence was collected from an older man with active or convalescent COVID-19. The J gene is TRBJ2-5, the V gene TRBV13; 7 positions agree with TRBD1. The CDR3 coding sequence is TGTGCCAGCAGCTTAGCCGTGACAGGGTGGCAAGAGACCCAGTACTTC. It encodes CASSLAVTGWQETQYF.